The source of this T cell receptor (beta chain) is a study of CD8+ T cells in alopecia areata. General study results and limits: Resident alphabeta T-cell populations of normal skin are likewise subject to sequencing in scalp samples.

Sequencing templates came from extracted RNA that was reverse transcribed into cDNA. Clones were read by immunoSEQ multiplex PCR, and TCRdb kept only the in-frame ones, dropping some. The sample shows about 180,000 clones, over 55% of them seen only once. The CDR3 is made up of 14 amino acids. Germline lookup yields CDR1 GTSNPN and CDR2 SVGIG (reference sequence). Trimming took off 1 base at V and 4 bases at J, with 13 bases between the two ends. Collected material from alopecia areata patients comprised lesional scalp punch biopsies and peripheral blood. Worth noting for this clone: Its specificity is not known.

This sequence was found in a human donor with alopecia areata. The gene calls are TRBV30 and TRBJ2-5; D is unresolved. Sequencing used CD4+ T cells sorted from blood, obtained at week 0. CDR3 nucleotides: TGTGCCTGGAGTGGAAGTGGACCCCGAGAGACCCAGTACTTC. Translation: CAWSGSGPRETQYF.